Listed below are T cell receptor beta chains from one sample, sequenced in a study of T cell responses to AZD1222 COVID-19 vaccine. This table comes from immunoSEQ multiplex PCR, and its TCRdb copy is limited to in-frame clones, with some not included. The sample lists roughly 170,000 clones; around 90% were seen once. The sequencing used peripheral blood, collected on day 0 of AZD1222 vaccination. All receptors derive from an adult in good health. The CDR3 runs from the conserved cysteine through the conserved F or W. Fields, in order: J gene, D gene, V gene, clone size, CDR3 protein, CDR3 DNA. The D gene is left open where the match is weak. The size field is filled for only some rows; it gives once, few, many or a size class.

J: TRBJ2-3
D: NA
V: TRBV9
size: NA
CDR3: CASSVNSAYTDTQYF
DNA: TGTGCCAGCAGCGTAAATAGCGCTTACACAGATACGCAGTATTTT

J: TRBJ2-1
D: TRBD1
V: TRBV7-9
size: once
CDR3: CASSPPAGQGSYNEQFF
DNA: TGTGCCAGCAGCCCCCCGGCTGGACAGGGTTCCTACAATGAGCAGTTCTTC

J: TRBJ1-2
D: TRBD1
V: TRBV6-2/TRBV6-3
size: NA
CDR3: CASSPDRGNGYTF
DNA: TGTGCCAGCAGCCCTGACAGGGGAAATGGCTACACCTTC

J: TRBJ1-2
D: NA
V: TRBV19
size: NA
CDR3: CASRADYGYTF
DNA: TGTGCCAGCCGGGCCGACTACGGCTACACCTTC

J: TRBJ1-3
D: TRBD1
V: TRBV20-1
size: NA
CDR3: CSASDDRGPGNTIYF
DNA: TGCAGTGCTAGTGACGACAGGGGGCCTGGAAACACCATATATTTT

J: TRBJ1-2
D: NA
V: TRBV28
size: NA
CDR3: CASSPPLGAHTF
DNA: TGTGCCAGCAGTCCACCCCTCGGGGCTCACACCTTC

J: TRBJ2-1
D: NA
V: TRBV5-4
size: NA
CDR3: CASSDPTGSHGEQFF
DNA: TGTGCCAGCAGCGATCCCACGGGGTCTCACGGTGAGCAGTTCTTC

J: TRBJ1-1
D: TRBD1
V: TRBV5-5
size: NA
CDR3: CATTRTGGRLGEAFF
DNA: TGTGCCACCACACGGACAGGGGGACGATTGGGTGAAGCTTTCTTT

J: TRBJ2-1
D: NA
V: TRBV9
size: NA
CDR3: CASSVGRRGDSYNEQFF
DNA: TGTGCCAGCAGCGTGGGGAGGCGGGGAGATTCCTACAATGAGCAGTTCTTC

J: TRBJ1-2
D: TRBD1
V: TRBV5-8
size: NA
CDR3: CASSLRDSFNYGYTF
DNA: TGTGCCAGCAGCCTCAGGGACAGCTTTAACTATGGCTACACCTTC

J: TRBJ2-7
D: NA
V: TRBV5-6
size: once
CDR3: CASIEKGSVLSSYEQYF
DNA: TGTGCCAGCATCGAAAAGGGGTCCGTCCTCAGCTCCTACGAGCAGTACTTC

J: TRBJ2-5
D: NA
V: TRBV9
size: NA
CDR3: CASSVRGPPGTQYF
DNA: TGTGCCAGCAGCGTAAGGGGCCCCCCCGGGACCCAGTACTTC

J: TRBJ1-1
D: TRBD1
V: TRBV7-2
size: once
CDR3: CASSYPGQGAKNTEAFF
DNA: TGTGCCAGCAGCTACCCGGGACAGGGGGCGAAGAACACTGAAGCTTTCTTT

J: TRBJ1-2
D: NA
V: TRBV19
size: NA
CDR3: CASSIADPQRFGYTF
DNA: TGTGCCAGTAGTATAGCGGACCCCCAACGTTTCGGCTACACCTTC

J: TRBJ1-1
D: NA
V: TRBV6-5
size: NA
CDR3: CASRPPGFSAEAFF
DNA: TGTGCCAGCAGGCCCCCGGGGTTTAGCGCTGAAGCTTTCTTT

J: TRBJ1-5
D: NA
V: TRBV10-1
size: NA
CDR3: CASTKVGVNSNQPQHF
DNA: TGCGCCAGCACTAAAGTGGGGGTAAATAGCAATCAGCCCCAGCATTTT

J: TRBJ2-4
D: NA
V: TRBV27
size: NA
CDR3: CASSFLAKNIQYF
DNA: TGTGCCAGCAGTTTTTTAGCCAAAAACATTCAGTACTTC

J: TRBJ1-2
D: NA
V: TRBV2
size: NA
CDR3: CASSEVPRANYGYTF
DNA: TGTGCCAGCAGTGAAGTGCCCAGAGCTAACTATGGCTACACCTTC

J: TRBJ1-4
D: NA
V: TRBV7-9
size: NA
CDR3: CASSRTTRAEKLFF
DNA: TGTGCCAGCAGCCGTACCACCAGGGCTGAAAAACTGTTTTTT

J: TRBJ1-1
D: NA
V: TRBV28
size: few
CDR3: CASAETRVIEAFF
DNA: TGTGCCAGCGCGGAGACCAGAGTTATCGAAGCTTTCTTT

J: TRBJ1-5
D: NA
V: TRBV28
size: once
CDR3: CASSLKGTEKNQPQHF
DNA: TGTGCCAGCAGTCTTAAGGGGACGGAGAAAAATCAGCCCCAGCATTTT

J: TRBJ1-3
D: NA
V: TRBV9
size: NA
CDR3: CASSDPTPGNTIYF
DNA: TGTGCCAGCAGCGATCCGACACCGGGAAACACCATATATTTT

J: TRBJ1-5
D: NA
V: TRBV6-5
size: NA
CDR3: CASSYLSGDYQPQHF
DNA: TGTGCCAGCAGTTACTTATCGGGGGACTATCAGCCCCAGCATTTT

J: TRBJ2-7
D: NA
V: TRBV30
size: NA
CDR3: CAWSVPGPGLDEQYF
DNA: TGTGCCTGGAGTGTACCGGGACCGGGGCTCGACGAGCAGTACTTC

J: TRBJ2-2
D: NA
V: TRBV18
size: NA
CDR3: CASSPGTVERDTGELFF
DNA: TGTGCCAGCTCACCAGGGACAGTGGAGCGGGACACCGGGGAGCTGTTTTTT

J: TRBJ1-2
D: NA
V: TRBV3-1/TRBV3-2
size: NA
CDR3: CASSQGAYGYTF
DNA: TGTGCCAGCAGCCAGGGGGCCTATGGCTACACCTTC

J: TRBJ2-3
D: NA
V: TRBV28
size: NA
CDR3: CASRGIDTQYF
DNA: TGTGCCAGCAGGGGAATCGATACGCAGTATTTT

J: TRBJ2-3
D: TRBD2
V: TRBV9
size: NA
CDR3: CASSVGGELAEFTDTQYF
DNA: TGTGCCAGCAGCGTAGGGGGCGAGCTAGCGGAGTTCACAGATACGCAGTATTTT

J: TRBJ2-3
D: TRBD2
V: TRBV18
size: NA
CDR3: CASSPLAGEDTQYF
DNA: TGTGCCAGCTCACCACTGGCGGGAGAGGATACGCAGTATTTT

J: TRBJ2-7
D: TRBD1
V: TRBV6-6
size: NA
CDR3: CASSYPSTGASNEQYF
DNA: TGTGCCAGCAGTTACCCGTCGACAGGGGCCTCCAACGAGCAGTACTTC

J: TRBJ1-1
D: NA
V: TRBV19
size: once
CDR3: CASSIMVGNTEAFF
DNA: TGTGCCAGTAGTATTATGGTGGGGAACACTGAAGCTTTCTTT

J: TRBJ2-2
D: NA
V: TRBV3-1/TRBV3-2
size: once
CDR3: CASSQAAGDINTGELFF
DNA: TGTGCCAGCAGCCAGGCTGCGGGGGACATCAACACCGGGGAGCTGTTTTTT

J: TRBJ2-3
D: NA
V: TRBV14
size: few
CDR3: CASSPFPDSTDTQYF
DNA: TGTGCCAGCAGCCCCTTCCCGGACAGCACAGATACGCAGTATTTT

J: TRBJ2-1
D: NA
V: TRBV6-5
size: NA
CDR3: CASSYSRTDYNEQFF
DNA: TGTGCCAGCAGTTACTCCCGGACAGACTACAATGAGCAGTTCTTC

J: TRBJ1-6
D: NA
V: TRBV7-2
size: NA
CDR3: CASSAPSGKGSPLHF
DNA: TGTGCCAGCAGCGCCCCCTCAGGGAAAGGGTCACCCCTCCACTTT

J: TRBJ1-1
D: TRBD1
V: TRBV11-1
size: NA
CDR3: CASSLAGGGYTEAFF
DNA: TGTGCCAGCAGCTTAGCAGGGGGCGGGTACACTGAAGCTTTCTTT

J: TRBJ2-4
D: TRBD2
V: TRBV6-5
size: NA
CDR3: CASSHSSGSGSNIQYF
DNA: TGTGCCAGCAGTCACTCTAGCGGGAGCGGGAGTAACATTCAGTACTTC

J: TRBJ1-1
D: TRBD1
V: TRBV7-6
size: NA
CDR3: CASRRQGSTEAFF
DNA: TGTGCCAGCAGGCGACAGGGAAGCACTGAAGCTTTCTTT

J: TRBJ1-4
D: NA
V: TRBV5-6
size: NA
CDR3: CASSFRNGGEKLFF
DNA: TGTGCCAGCAGCTTTCGAAACGGAGGTGAAAAACTGTTTTTT

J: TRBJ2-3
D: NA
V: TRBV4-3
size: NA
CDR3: CASSQGEAGTQYF
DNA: TGCGCCAGCAGCCAAGGGGAGGCCGGAACGCAGTATTTT

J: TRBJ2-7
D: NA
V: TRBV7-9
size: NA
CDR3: CASSTILGPSYEQYF
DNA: TGTGCCAGCAGCACGATATTAGGGCCCTCCTACGAGCAGTACTTC

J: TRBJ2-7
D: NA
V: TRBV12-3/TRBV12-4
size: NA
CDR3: CASSLGTAGEQYF
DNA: TGTGCCAGCAGTTTAGGAACAGCGGGCGAGCAGTACTTC

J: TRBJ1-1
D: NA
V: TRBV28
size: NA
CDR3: CASSPPGIGNTEAFF
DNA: TGTGCCAGCAGCCCCCCGGGGATCGGGAACACTGAAGCTTTCTTT

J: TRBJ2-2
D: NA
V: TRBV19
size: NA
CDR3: CASSSRAWSTGELFF
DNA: TGTGCCAGTAGTAGTCGGGCGTGGAGCACCGGGGAGCTGTTTTTT

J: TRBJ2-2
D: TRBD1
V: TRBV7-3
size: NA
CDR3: CASSPPRGRNTGELFF
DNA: TGTGCCAGCAGCCCCCCGAGGGGGCGGAACACCGGGGAGCTGTTTTTT

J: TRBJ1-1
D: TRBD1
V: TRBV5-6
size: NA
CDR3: CASSLSPGQGNTEAFF
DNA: TGTGCCAGCAGCTTGTCTCCGGGACAGGGGAACACTGAAGCTTTCTTT

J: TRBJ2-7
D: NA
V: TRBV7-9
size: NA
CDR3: CASSPRGYEQYF
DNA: TGTGCCAGCAGCCCCCGAGGATACGAGCAGTACTTC

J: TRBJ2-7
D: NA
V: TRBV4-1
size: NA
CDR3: CASSQAKDSSYEQYF
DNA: TGCGCCAGCAGCCAAGCGAAGGACAGCTCCTACGAGCAGTACTTC

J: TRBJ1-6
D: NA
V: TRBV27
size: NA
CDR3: CASSLSIGSSYNSPLHF
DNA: TGTGCCAGCAGTTTATCGATTGGGAGCTCCTATAATTCACCCCTCCACTTT

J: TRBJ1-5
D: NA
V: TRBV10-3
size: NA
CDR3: CAISERGFTGNQPQHF
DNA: TGTGCCATCAGTGAACGAGGGTTCACGGGCAATCAGCCCCAGCATTTT

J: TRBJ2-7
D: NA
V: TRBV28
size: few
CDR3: CASSRTVVSYEQYF
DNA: TGTGCCAGCAGCCGGACAGTAGTCTCCTACGAGCAGTACTTC